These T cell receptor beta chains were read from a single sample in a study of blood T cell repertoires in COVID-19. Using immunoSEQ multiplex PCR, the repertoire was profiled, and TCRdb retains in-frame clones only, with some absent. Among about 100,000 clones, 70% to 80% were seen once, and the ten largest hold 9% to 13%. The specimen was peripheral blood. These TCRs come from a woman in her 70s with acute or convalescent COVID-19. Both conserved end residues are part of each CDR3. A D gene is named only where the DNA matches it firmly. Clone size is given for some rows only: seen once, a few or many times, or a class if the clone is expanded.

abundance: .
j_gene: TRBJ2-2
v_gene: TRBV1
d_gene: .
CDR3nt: TGCACCAGCAGCCTAGCGGACACCGGGGAGCTGTTTTTT
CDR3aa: CTSSLADTGELFF

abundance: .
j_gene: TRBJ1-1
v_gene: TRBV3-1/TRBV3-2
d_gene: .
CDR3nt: TGTGCCAGCAGCACCGACTGGTCACAAGCTTTCTTT
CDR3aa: CASSTDWSQAFF

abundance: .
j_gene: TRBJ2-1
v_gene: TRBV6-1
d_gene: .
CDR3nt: TGTGCCAGCAGTGAAGAATATAGCTCCTACAATGAGCAGTTCTTC
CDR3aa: CASSEEYSSYNEQFF

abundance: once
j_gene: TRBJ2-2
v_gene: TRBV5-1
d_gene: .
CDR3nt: TGCGCCAGCACTCAGGGGGGTAACACCGGGGAGCTGTTTTTT
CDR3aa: CASTQGGNTGELFF

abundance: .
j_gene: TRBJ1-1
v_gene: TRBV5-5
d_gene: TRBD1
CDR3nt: TGTGCCTTCCACTCGTCCCGGGACAGGAACACTGAAGCTTTCTTT
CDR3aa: CAFHSSRDRNTEAFF

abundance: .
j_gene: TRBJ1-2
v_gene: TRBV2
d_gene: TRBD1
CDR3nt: TGTGCCAGCATTTACAGGGGGCCCATCTATGGCTACACCTTC
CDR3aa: CASIYRGPIYGYTF

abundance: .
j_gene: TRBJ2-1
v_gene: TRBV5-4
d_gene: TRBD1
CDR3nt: TGTGCCAGCAGCTCGGGACAGAGCAGATACAATGAGCAGTTCTTC
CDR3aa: CASSSGQSRYNEQFF

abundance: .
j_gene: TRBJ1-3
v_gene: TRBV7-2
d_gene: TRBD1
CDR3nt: TGTGCCAGCAGCTTAGTAAAGGGGGCGCAAGGAAACACCATATATTTT
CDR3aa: CASSLVKGAQGNTIYF

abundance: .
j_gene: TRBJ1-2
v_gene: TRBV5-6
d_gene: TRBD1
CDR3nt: TGTGCCAGCAGCTTAGGACAGGGACGTTATGGCTACACCTTC
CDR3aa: CASSLGQGRYGYTF

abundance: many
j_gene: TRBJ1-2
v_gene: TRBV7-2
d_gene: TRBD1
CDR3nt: TGTGCCAGCAGCTCCGGACAGGGGGCAAGTGGTGGCTACACCTTC
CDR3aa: CASSSGQGASGGYTF

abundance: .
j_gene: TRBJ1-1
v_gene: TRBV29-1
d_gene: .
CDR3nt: TGCAGCGTTGAACAGGGGTCGAACACTGAAGCTTTCTTT
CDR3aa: CSVEQGSNTEAFF

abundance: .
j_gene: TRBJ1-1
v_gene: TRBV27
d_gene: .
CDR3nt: TGTGCCAGCAGTTTACGGGGTGGGGGGGTGAACACTGAAGCTTTCTTT
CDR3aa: CASSLRGGGVNTEAFF

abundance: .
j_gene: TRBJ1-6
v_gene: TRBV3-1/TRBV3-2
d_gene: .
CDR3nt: TGTGCCAGCAGCCAAGGCGCAGGGTTGAATAATTCACCCCTCCACTTT
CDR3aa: CASSQGAGLNNSPLHF

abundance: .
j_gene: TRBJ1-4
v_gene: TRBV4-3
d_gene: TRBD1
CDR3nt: TGCGCCAGCAGCCTTTACAGGGGGAGGGATGAAAAACTGTTTTTT
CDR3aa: CASSLYRGRDEKLFF

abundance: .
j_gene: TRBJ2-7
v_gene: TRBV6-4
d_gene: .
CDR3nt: TGTGCCAGCAGCCAGTCTCAGGGTGATCTGCAGTACTTC
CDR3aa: CASSQSQGDLQYF

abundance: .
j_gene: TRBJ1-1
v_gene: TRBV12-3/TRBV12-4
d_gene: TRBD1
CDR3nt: TGTGCCCTTCGGGACAGGGGCTTCACTGAAGCTTTCTTT
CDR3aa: CALRDRGFTEAFF

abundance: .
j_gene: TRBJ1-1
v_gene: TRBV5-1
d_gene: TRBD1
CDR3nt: TGCGCCAGCAGCTCCGGAGGGGGCTACACTGAAGCTTTCTTT
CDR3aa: CASSSGGGYTEAFF

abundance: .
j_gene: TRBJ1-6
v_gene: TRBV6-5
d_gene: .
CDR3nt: TGTGCCAGCAGTTACTCCGGGAGGGGAGATTCACCCCTCCACTTT
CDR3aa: CASSYSGRGDSPLHF

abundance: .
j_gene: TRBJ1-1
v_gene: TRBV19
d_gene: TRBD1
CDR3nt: TGTGCCAGTATTTTTGAACAGGGGGCGACTGAAGCTTTCTTT
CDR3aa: CASIFEQGATEAFF

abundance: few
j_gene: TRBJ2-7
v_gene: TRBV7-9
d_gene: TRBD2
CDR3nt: TGTGCCAGCAGCCCCTTCAGCGGGGTTAGCTCCTACGAGCAGTACTTC
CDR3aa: CASSPFSGVSSYEQYF

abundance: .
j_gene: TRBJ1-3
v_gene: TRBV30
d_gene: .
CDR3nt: TGTGCCTGGAGTAACGGGGGTTTTGGAAACACCATATATTTT
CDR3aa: CAWSNGGFGNTIYF